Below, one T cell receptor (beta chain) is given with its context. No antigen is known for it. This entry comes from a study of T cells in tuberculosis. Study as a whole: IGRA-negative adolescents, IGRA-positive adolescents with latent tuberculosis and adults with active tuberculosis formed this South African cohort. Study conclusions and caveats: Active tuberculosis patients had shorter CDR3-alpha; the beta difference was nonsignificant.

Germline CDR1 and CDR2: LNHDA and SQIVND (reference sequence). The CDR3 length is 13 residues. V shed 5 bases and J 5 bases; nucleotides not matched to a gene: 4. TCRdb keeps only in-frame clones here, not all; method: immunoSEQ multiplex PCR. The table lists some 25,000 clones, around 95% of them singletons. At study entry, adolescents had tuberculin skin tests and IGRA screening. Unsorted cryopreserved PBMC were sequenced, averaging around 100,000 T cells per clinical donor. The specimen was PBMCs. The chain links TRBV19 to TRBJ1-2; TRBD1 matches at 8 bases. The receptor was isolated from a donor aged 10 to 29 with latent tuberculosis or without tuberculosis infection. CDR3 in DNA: TGTGCCAGTAGTGAGACAGGGGTTTATGGCTACACCTTC. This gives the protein CASSETGVYGYTF.